The clone carrying this TCR beta chain was counted once. The target antigen is unknown. This record comes from a study of T cell responses to AZD1222 COVID-19 vaccine. Whole-study findings and limits: Within unmutated variant regions lay the reported targets of nearly half of spike-specific TCRs.

Sequencing was performed with immunoSEQ multiplex PCR; in TCRdb, only in-frame clones are kept and a portion is missing. The sample yields roughly 190,000 clones, roughly 92% seen once. Germline-derived CDR1 and CDR2 are LNHNV and YYDKDF (reference sequence). There are 17 residues in the CDR3. V was pared by 5 bases and J by 8 bases, with 16 bases of the junction left unmatched. The source was peripheral blood, collected on day 0 of AZD1222 vaccination. This sequence was found in an adult in good health. This chain links TRBV15 with TRBJ2-1; 9 bases line up with TRBD2. This CDR3 is CATSWGATAGGRDEQFF. For the CDR3, the DNA is TGTGCCACCAGCTGGGGGGCCACGGCGGGGGGGCGCGATGAGCAGTTCTTC.